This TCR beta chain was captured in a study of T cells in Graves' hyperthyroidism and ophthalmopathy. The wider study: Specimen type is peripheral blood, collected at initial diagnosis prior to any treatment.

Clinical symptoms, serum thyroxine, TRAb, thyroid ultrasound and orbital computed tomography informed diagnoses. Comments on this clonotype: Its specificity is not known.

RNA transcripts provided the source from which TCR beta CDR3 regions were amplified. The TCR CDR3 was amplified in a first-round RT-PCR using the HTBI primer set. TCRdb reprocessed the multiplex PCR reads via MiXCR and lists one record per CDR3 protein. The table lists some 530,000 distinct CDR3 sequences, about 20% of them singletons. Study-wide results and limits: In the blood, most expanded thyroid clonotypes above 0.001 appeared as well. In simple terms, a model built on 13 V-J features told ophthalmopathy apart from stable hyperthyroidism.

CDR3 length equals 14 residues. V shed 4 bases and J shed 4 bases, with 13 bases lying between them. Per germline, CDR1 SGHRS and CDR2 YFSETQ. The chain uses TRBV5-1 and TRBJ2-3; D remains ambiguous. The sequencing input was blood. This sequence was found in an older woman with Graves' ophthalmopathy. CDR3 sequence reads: CASSPGPQPDTQYF. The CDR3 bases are TGCGCCAGCAGCCCCGGGCCCCAACCAGATACGCAGTATTTT.